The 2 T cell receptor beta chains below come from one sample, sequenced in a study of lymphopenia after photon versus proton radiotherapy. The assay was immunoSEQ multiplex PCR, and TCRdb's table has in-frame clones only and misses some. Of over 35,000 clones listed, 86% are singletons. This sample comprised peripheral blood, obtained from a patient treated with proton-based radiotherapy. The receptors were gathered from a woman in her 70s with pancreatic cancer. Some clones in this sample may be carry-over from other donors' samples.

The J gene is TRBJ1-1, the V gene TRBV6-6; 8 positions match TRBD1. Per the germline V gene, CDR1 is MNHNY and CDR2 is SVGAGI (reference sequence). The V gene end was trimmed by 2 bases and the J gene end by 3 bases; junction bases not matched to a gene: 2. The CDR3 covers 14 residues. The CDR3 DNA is TGTGCCAGCAGTTACACAGGGGGAGACACTGAAGCTTTCTTT. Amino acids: CASSYTGGDTEAFF.

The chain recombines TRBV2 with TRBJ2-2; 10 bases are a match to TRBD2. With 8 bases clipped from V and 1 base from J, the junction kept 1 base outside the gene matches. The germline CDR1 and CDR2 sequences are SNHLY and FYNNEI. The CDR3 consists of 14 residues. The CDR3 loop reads CASLAGVNTGELFF. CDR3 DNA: TGTGCCAGCCTAGCGGGAGTGAACACCGGGGAGCTGTTTTTT.